These T cell receptor beta chains were read from a single sample in a study of T cell responses to AZD1222 COVID-19 vaccine. The assay was immunoSEQ multiplex PCR, and TCRdb's table has in-frame clones only and misses some. The sample gives 110,000 or so clones, around 88% of which show up once; almost 6.5% is in the top ten. The material was peripheral blood, obtained 28 days after the second AZD1222 dose. The origin of the receptors is an adult who received the AZD1222 COVID-19 vaccine. Each CDR3 is given with its conserved first and last residue. Fields, in order: J gene, V gene, CDR3 protein.

TRBJ2-7,TRBV27,CASSRARAGGGEQYF
TRBJ1-6,TRBV18,CASSQQENSPLHF
TRBJ1-1,TRBV6-5,CASTGTGTEAFF
TRBJ1-2,TRBV7-9,CASSPALGRTLYGYTF
TRBJ2-5,TRBV7-3,CASSFLWARWIRETQYF
TRBJ1-2,TRBV5-1,CASSLDRVIYGYTF
TRBJ2-3,TRBV10-2,CASSEEGQGTTDTQYF
TRBJ2-7,TRBV4-1,CASSQDERGKSYEQYF
TRBJ2-5,TRBV12-3/TRBV12-4,CASSPGLAQYF
TRBJ1-5,TRBV3-1/TRBV3-2,CASSQGIQPQHF
TRBJ2-2,TRBV5-1,CASRERANTGELFF
TRBJ2-7,TRBV10-3,CAISESATVYEQYF
TRBJ1-1,TRBV7-2,CASSLLRNTEAFF
TRBJ1-1,TRBV19,CASSTGSFNTEAFF
TRBJ1-2,TRBV10-3,CAIDSSGKDYGYTF
TRBJ1-2,TRBV5-1,CASRDSQGNYGYTF
TRBJ1-3,TRBV10-2,CASSEIASGNTIYF
TRBJ2-1,TRBV9,CASSVASGGALGEQFF
TRBJ2-7,TRBV5-1,CASSSGQGAGEQYF
TRBJ1-1,TRBV12-3/TRBV12-4,CASRKYSIVEAFF
TRBJ1-1,TRBV28,CASSWAGQPEAFF
TRBJ1-5,TRBV12-3/TRBV12-4,CASSPNNQPQHF
TRBJ2-7,TRBV13,CASSSKGYEQYF
TRBJ2-3,TRBV4-3,CASSQEAGGPTDTQYF
TRBJ1-6,TRBV19,CASSPLPGQYGSPLHF
TRBJ2-5,TRBV29-1,CSVGVGGETQYF
TRBJ1-1,TRBV3-1/TRBV3-2,CASTWSDSPRTEAFF
TRBJ2-7,TRBV7-2,CASSLYNEQYF
TRBJ2-5,TRBV5-1,CASSTGTSLRETQYF
TRBJ2-5,TRBV18,CASSLGTGGAETQYF
TRBJ1-1,TRBV2,CASSGDSLNTEAFF
TRBJ2-5,TRBV12-3/TRBV12-4,CASSPGGGETQYF
TRBJ1-2,TRBV2,CASTSQGVGYGYTF
TRBJ1-1,TRBV28,CASSLAGTGGYTEAFF
TRBJ1-4,TRBV5-4,CASSPDGRDEKLFF
TRBJ1-1,TRBV28,CASSPLLVNTEAFF
TRBJ1-6,TRBV7-6,CASSPWGTGGSNSPLHF
TRBJ1-2,TRBV4-2,CASSQDLRGAFGYTF
TRBJ1-5,TRBV7-6,CASSLPGEPQHF
TRBJ2-7,TRBV6-6,CASSYPESEQYF
TRBJ2-7,TRBV27,CASSLYYKGPPYEQYF
TRBJ1-2,TRBV6-1,CASSEWPIYGYTF
TRBJ1-5,TRBV3-1/TRBV3-2,CASSLLGQPQHF
TRBJ1-5,TRBV2,CASSALGNQPQHF
TRBJ2-1,TRBV5-1,CASSLAPAGVYNEQFF
TRBJ2-7,TRBV5-1,CASTPRQDSYEQYF
TRBJ2-5,TRBV4-1,CASSQEVGSLETQYF
TRBJ2-7,TRBV28,CASTWTGLSYEQYF
TRBJ1-1,TRBV20-1,CSASGGLDAFF